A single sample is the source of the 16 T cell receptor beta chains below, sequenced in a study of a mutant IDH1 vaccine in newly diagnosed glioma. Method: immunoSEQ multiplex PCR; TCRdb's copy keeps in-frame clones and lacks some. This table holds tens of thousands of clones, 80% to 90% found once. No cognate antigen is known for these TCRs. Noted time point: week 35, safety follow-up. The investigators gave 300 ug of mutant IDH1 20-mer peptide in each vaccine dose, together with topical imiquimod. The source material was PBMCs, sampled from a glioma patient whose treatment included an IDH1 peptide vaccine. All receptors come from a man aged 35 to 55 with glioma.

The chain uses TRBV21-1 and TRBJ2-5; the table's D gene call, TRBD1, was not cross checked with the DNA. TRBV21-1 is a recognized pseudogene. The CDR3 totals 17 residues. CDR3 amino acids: CASARRDRILSRETQYF. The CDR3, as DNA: TGTGCCAGCGCCAGAAGGGACAGGATACTATCACGGGAGACCCAGTACTTC.

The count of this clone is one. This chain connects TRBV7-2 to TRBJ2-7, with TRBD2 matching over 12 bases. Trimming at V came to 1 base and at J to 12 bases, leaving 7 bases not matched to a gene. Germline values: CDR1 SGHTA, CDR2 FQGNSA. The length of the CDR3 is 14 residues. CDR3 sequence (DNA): TGTGCCAGCAGCTTAGGCCTAGCGGGAGGGCCAGGGTACTTC. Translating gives CASSLGLAGGPGYF.

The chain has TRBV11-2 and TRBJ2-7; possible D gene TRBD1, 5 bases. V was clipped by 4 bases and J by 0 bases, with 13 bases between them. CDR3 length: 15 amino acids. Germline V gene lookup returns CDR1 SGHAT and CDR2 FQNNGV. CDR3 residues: CASSSSRQSSYEQYF. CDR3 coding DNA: TGTGCCAGCAGCTCATCAAGACAGTCCTCCTACGAGCAGTACTTC.

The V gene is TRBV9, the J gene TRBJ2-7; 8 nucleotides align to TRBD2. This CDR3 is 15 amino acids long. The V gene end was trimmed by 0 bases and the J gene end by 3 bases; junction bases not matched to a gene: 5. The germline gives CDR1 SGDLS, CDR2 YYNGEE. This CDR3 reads CASSVGAGGLYEQYF. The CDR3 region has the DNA TGTGCCAGCAGCGTAGGGGCGGGAGGCCTCTACGAGCAGTACTTC.

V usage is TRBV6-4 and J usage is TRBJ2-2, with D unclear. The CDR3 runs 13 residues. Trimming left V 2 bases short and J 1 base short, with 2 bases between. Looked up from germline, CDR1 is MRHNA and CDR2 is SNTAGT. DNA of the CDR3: TGTGCCAGCAGTGACGGGAACACCGGGGAGCTGTTTTTT. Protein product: CASSDGNTGELFF.

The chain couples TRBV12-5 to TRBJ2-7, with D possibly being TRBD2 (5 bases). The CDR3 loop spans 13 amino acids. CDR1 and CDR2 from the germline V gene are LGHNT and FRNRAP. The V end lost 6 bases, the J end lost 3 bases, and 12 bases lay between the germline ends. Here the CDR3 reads CASGSDGVYEQYF. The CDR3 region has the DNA TGTGCTAGTGGGTCCGACGGGGTCTACGAGCAGTACTTC.

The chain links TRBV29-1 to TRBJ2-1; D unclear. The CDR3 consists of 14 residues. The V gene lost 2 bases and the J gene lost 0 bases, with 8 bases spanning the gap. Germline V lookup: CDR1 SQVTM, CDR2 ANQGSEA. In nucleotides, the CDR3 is TGCAGCGTTGAATCTACTGGCTCCTACAATGAGCAGTTCTTC. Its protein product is CSVESTGSYNEQFF.

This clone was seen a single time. CDR3: CASSPFGNSGNTYNEQFF. The DNA for the CDR3 is TGTGCCAGCAGCCCCTTTGGGAATAGCGGGAACACCTACAATGAGCAGTTCTTC. The rearrangement joins TRBV7-3 to TRBJ2-1, with 8 bases that match TRBD2. Trimming took 5 bases from V and 2 from J; bases not matched to a gene: 14. The CDR3 runs 18 residues. Germline lookup yields CDR1 SGHTA and CDR2 FQGTGA.

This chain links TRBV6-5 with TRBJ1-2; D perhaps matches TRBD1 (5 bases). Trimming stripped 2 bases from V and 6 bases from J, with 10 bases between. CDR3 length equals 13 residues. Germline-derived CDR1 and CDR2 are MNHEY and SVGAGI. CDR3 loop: CASSYGGGDGYTF. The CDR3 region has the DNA TGTGCCAGCAGTTACGGGGGTGGAGATGGCTACACCTTC.

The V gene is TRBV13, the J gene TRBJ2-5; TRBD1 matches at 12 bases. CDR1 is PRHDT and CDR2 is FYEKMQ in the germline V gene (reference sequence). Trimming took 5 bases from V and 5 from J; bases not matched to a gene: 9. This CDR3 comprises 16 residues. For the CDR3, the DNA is TGTGCCAGCAGCCTTAAAGTGGGACAGGGGGCGGAGACCCAGTACTTC. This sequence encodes CASSLKVGQGAETQYF.

CDR3 amino acids: CAISDRGSDNSPLHF. CDR3 coding DNA: TGTGCCATCAGTGATCGGGGTAGTGATAATTCACCCCTCCACTTT. The rearrangement joins TRBV10-3 to TRBJ1-6; unclear D gene. CDR3 length equals 15 residues. The germline CDR1 and CDR2 sequences are ENHRY and SYGVKD. Trimming stripped 3 bases from V and 5 bases from J, with 11 bases between.

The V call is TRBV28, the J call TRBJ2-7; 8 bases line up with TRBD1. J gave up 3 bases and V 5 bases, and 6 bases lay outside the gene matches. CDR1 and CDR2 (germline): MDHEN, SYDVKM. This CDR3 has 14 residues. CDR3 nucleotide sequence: TGTGCCAGCAGTCTGACAGGGGCTCTCTACGAGCAGTACTTC. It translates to CASSLTGALYEQYF.

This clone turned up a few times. CDR3: CSVAGTGAYEQYF. The CDR3 DNA is TGCAGCGTCGCCGGGACAGGCGCCTACGAGCAGTACTTC. The rearrangement joins TRBV29-1 to TRBJ2-7; TRBD1 matches at 8 bases. Trimming at V came to 6 bases and at J to 2 bases, leaving 6 bases not matched to a gene. The germline V gene has CDR1 SQVTM and CDR2 ANQGSEA. The CDR3 runs 13 residues.

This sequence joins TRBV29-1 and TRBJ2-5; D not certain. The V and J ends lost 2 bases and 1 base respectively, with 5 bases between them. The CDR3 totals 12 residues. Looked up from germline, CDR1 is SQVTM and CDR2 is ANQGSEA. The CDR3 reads CSVERLQETQYF. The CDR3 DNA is TGCAGCGTTGAAAGGCTCCAAGAGACCCAGTACTTC.

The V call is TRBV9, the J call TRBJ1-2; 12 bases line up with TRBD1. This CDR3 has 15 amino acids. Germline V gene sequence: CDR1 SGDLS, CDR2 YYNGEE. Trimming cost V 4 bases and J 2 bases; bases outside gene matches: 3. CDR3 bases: TGTGCCAGCAGCTCCGGGACAGGGGGCAACTATGGCTACACCTTC. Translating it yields CASSSGTGGNYGYTF.

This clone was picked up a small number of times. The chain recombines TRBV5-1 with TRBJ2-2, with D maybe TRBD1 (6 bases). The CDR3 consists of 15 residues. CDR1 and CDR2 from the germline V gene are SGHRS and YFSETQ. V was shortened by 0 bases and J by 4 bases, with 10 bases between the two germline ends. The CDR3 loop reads CASSLGPTGTGELFF. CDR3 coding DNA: TGCGCCAGCAGCTTGGGCCCGACAGGCACCGGGGAGCTGTTTTTT.